A selection of T cell receptor beta chains follows, all from one sample in a study of Ad26.COV2.S vaccination and SARS-CoV-2 variants. Libraries were prepared by immunoSEQ multiplex PCR; TCRdb keeps only in-frame clonotypes and omits some of them. This sample yields 200,000 to 250,000 clones, of which roughly 88% are seen a single time; approximately 11% belongs to the top ten. This sample comprised peripheral blood, obtained in a trial of Ad26.COV2.S vaccine versus placebo. The receptor set was obtained from a person between 18 and 65 years old who received the Ad26.COV2.S COVID-19 vaccine or a placebo. CDR3s include the opening cysteine and the closing phenylalanine or tryptophan. Each record gives: J gene, clone size, V gene, D gene, CDR3 protein. D genes are given only for firm matches. Only part of the rows carry a size: once, few, many, or a class if the clone is expanded.

j_gene: TRBJ2-7; abundance: -; v_gene: TRBV11-2; d_gene: -; CDR3aa: CASSLRGGYEQYF
j_gene: TRBJ2-5; abundance: -; v_gene: TRBV5-4; d_gene: -; CDR3aa: CASRLPSEETQYF
j_gene: TRBJ2-1; abundance: once; v_gene: TRBV6-5; d_gene: -; CDR3aa: CASSSTRGNEQFF
j_gene: TRBJ2-3; abundance: -; v_gene: TRBV11-2; d_gene: -; CDR3aa: CASSRFERTDTQYF
j_gene: TRBJ2-3; abundance: -; v_gene: TRBV7-3; d_gene: -; CDR3aa: CASSLISPLGTDTQYF
j_gene: TRBJ2-2; abundance: -; v_gene: TRBV6-5; d_gene: -; CDR3aa: CASSFNTGELFF
j_gene: TRBJ2-7; abundance: -; v_gene: TRBV5-1; d_gene: -; CDR3aa: CASSLEGPYYEQYF
j_gene: TRBJ1-1; abundance: -; v_gene: TRBV28; d_gene: -; CDR3aa: CASSEGGAFF
j_gene: TRBJ2-5; abundance: -; v_gene: TRBV3-1/TRBV3-2; d_gene: -; CDR3aa: CASRQTTSGTQETQYF
j_gene: TRBJ2-7; abundance: -; v_gene: TRBV28; d_gene: -; CDR3aa: CASSPVLGPSREQYF
j_gene: TRBJ2-7; abundance: -; v_gene: TRBV10-3; d_gene: TRBD2; CDR3aa: CAIRAYSGAGSSYEQYF
j_gene: TRBJ2-7; abundance: -; v_gene: TRBV28; d_gene: -; CDR3aa: CASSLWGGTADSPAGVKDEQYF
j_gene: TRBJ2-3; abundance: once; v_gene: TRBV10-3; d_gene: TRBD2; CDR3aa: CAIRSSGGAEGPQYF
j_gene: TRBJ2-7; abundance: -; v_gene: TRBV28; d_gene: -; CDR3aa: CASSSPPSGYYEQYF
j_gene: TRBJ2-1; abundance: -; v_gene: TRBV30; d_gene: TRBD1; CDR3aa: CAWNPMAGGDEQFF
j_gene: TRBJ2-5; abundance: -; v_gene: TRBV24-1; d_gene: TRBD1; CDR3aa: CATSDHGTGRETQYF
j_gene: TRBJ2-7; abundance: few; v_gene: TRBV3-1/TRBV3-2; d_gene: TRBD2; CDR3aa: CASSQGLADSYEQYF
j_gene: TRBJ2-7; abundance: -; v_gene: TRBV11-2; d_gene: TRBD1; CDR3aa: CASSLRDSTYEQYF
j_gene: TRBJ1-5; abundance: few; v_gene: TRBV6-2/TRBV6-3; d_gene: -; CDR3aa: CASSRDSDQPQHF
j_gene: TRBJ2-1; abundance: -; v_gene: TRBV7-6; d_gene: TRBD2; CDR3aa: CASSLATASGGDEQFF
j_gene: TRBJ2-3; abundance: once; v_gene: TRBV7-9; d_gene: -; CDR3aa: CASSPPVWDTQYF
j_gene: TRBJ2-3; abundance: -; v_gene: TRBV7-8; d_gene: -; CDR3aa: CASSPQADTQYF
j_gene: TRBJ1-2; abundance: -; v_gene: TRBV7-2; d_gene: -; CDR3aa: CASSLRVPDVNYGYTF
j_gene: TRBJ1-1; abundance: -; v_gene: TRBV5-4; d_gene: -; CDR3aa: CASRALIGAEAFF
j_gene: TRBJ2-1; abundance: -; v_gene: TRBV7-9; d_gene: -; CDR3aa: CASSLYGSGNEQFF
j_gene: TRBJ2-4; abundance: -; v_gene: TRBV7-9; d_gene: TRBD2; CDR3aa: CASSFGLAGVGDIQYF
j_gene: TRBJ1-5; abundance: -; v_gene: TRBV29-1; d_gene: -; CDR3aa: CSVASSGSGNQPQHF
j_gene: TRBJ2-1; abundance: -; v_gene: TRBV28; d_gene: TRBD1; CDR3aa: CASSSRTGGDEQFF
j_gene: TRBJ1-5; abundance: -; v_gene: TRBV6-1; d_gene: -; CDR3aa: CASSEKGELAQHF
j_gene: TRBJ2-2; abundance: -; v_gene: TRBV18; d_gene: -; CDR3aa: CASSPLSPGTGNTGELFF
j_gene: TRBJ2-1; abundance: -; v_gene: TRBV4-3; d_gene: TRBD1; CDR3aa: CASSQGTGYNEQFF
j_gene: TRBJ2-3; abundance: many; v_gene: TRBV7-9; d_gene: -; CDR3aa: CAIIGSSSTDTQYF
j_gene: TRBJ1-4; abundance: once; v_gene: TRBV2; d_gene: -; CDR3aa: CASNGWRANEKLFF
j_gene: TRBJ2-7; abundance: -; v_gene: TRBV11-3; d_gene: -; CDR3aa: CASSRGGYEQYF
j_gene: TRBJ2-7; abundance: -; v_gene: TRBV7-9; d_gene: TRBD2; CDR3aa: CASSLTGTSGMYEQYF
j_gene: TRBJ1-5; abundance: -; v_gene: TRBV28; d_gene: -; CDR3aa: CASSRDRGEPQHF
j_gene: TRBJ2-5; abundance: -; v_gene: TRBV25-1; d_gene: -; CDR3aa: CPSGQETQYF
j_gene: TRBJ2-1; abundance: -; v_gene: TRBV19; d_gene: -; CDR3aa: CASSRSSGPYNEQFF
j_gene: TRBJ1-1; abundance: -; v_gene: TRBV5-6; d_gene: -; CDR3aa: CASSPKKSWVSEAFF
j_gene: TRBJ2-1; abundance: -; v_gene: TRBV18; d_gene: TRBD2; CDR3aa: CASSRGTSDTRWTEQFF
j_gene: TRBJ1-1; abundance: -; v_gene: TRBV29-1; d_gene: -; CDR3aa: CSVLAFEAFF
j_gene: TRBJ1-2; abundance: -; v_gene: TRBV6-5; d_gene: TRBD1; CDR3aa: CASSRLLGQGGGYTF
j_gene: TRBJ2-3; abundance: -; v_gene: TRBV10-3; d_gene: TRBD1; CDR3aa: CAISGDRGTDTQYF
j_gene: TRBJ2-7; abundance: -; v_gene: TRBV28; d_gene: -; CDR3aa: CASSRPQGIEQYF
j_gene: TRBJ1-3; abundance: once; v_gene: TRBV5-1; d_gene: TRBD1; CDR3aa: CASSPGTGTGRTLGNTIYF
j_gene: TRBJ2-7; abundance: -; v_gene: TRBV11-2; d_gene: -; CDR3aa: CASSLEPTLVSFYEQYF
j_gene: TRBJ2-7; abundance: -; v_gene: TRBV9; d_gene: TRBD2; CDR3aa: CASSVEVTSGSHEQYF
j_gene: TRBJ1-2; abundance: -; v_gene: TRBV6-5; d_gene: TRBD1; CDR3aa: CASSSRTGGDGGYTF